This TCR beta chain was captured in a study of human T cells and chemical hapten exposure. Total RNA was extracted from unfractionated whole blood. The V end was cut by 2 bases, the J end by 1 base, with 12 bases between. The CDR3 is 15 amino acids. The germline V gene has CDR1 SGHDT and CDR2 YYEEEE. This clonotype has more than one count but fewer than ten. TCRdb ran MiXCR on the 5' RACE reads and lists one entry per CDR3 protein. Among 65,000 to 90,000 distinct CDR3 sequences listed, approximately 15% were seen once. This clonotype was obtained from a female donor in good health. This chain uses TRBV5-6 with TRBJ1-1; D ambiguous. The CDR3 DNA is TGTGCCAGCAGCTTCGGAGGGCGGCAGAACACTGAAGCTTTCTTT. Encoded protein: CASSFGGRQNTEAFF.